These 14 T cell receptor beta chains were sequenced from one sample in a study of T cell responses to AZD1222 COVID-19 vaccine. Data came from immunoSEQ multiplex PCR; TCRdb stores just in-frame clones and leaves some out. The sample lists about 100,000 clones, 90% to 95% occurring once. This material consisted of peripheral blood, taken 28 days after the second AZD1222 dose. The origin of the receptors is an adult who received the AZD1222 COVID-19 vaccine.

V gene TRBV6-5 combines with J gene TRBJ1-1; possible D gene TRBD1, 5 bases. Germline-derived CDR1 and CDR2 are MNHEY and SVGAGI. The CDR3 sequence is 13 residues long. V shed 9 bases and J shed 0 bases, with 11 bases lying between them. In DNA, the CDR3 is TGTGCCAGTAGACAGCCCCTGAACACTGAAGCTTTCTTT. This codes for CASRQPLNTEAFF.

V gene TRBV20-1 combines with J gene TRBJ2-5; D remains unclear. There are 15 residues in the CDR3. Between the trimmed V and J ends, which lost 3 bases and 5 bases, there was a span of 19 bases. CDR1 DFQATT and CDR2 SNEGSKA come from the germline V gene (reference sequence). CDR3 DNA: TGCAGTGCTAGTGATGGTGACTTGATAGCTGAGACCCAGTACTTC. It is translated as CSASDGDLIAETQYF.

This chain's CDR3 is CASSQGRGHPVFTGELFF. CDR3 in DNA: TGCGCCAGCAGCCAAGGGAGGGGGCACCCGGTTTTCACCGGGGAGCTGTTTTTT. V gene TRBV4-1 combines with J gene TRBJ2-2; possible D gene TRBD1, 7 bases. This CDR3 has 18 amino acids. The germline CDR1 and CDR2 sequences are MGHRA and YSYEKL. V was clipped by 1 base and J by 4 bases, with 19 bases between them.

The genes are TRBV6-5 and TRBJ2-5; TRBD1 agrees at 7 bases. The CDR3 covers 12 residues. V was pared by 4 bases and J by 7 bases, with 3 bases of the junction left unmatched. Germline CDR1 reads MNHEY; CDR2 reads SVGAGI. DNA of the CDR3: TGTGCCAGCAGTTCATCAGGGGGGACCCAGTACTTC. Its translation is CASSSSGGTQYF.

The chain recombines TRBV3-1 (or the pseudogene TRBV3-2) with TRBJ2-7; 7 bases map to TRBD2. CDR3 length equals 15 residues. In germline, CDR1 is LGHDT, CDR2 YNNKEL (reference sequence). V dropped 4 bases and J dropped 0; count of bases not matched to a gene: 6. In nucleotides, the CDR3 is TGTGCCAGCAGCCCAACAGCGGGGAGCTCCTACGAGCAGTACTTC. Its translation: CASSPTAGSSYEQYF.

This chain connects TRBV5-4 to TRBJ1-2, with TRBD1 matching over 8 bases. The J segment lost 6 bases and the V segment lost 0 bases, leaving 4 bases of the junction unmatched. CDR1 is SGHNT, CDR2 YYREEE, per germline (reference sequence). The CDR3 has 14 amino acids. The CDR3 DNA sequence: TGTGCCAGCAGCTTGGGGGCAGGGGGCAATGGCTACACCTTC. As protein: CASSLGAGGNGYTF.

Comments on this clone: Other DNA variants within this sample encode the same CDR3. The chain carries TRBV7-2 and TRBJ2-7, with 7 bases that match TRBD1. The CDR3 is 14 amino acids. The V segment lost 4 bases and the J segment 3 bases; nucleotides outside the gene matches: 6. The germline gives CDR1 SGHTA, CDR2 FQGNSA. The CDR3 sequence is CASSSRDSFYEQYF. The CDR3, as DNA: TGTGCCAGCAGCTCCCGGGACAGTTTCTACGAGCAGTACTTC.

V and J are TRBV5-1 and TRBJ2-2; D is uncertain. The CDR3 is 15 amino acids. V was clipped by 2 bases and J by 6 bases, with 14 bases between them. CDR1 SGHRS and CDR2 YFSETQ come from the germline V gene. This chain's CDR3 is CASSLKDLRAGELFF. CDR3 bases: TGCGCCAGCAGCTTAAAGGACCTCCGGGCCGGGGAGCTGTTTTTT.

CDR3 region: CASSIGFGGTSREQYF. The CDR3 DNA is TGTGCCAGTAGTATAGGGTTTGGCGGGACCTCACGCGAGCAGTACTTC. The gene calls are TRBV19 and TRBJ2-7, with D possibly matching TRBD2 (6 bases). The CDR3 has 16 amino acids. Trimming took 1 base from V and 6 from J, leaving 19 bases between them. In germline, CDR1 is LNHDA, CDR2 SQIVND (reference sequence).

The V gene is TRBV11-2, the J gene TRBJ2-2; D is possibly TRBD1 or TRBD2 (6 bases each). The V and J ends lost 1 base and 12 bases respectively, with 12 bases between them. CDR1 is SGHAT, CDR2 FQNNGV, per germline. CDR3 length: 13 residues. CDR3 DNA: TGTGCCAGCAGCTTAGGGGGGGCAGGGAAGCTGTTTTTT. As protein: CASSLGGAGKLFF.

In DNA form, the CDR3 reads TGTGCCAGCAGCCAACCGCCCGGGTCGCGACCCCTCCACTTT. Translating gives CASSQPPGSRPLHF. V usage is TRBV3-1 (or the pseudogene TRBV3-2) and J usage is TRBJ1-6; D unresolved. The CDR3 extends over 14 amino acids. V was cut by 2 bases and J by 12 bases, with 14 bases left in between. Looked up from germline, CDR1 is LGHDT and CDR2 is YNNKEL (reference sequence).

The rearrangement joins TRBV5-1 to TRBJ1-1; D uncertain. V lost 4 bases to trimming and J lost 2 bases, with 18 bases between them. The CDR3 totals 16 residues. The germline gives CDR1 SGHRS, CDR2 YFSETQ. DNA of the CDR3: TGCGCCAGCAGCCGCAGGCCCTCTGACTTCAACACTGAAGCTTTCTTT. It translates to CASSRRPSDFNTEAFF.

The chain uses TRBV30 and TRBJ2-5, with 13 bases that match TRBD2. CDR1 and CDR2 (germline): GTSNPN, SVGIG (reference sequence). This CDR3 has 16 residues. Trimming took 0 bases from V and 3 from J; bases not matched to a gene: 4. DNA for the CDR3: TGTGCCTGGAGTGTAACTAGCGGGGGGGCTGAAGAGACCCAGTACTTC. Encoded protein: CAWSVTSGGAEETQYF.

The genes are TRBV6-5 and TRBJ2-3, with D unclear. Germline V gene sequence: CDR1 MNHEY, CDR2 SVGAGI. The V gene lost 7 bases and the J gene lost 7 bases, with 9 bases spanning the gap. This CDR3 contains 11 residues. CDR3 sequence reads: CASTMSNTQYF. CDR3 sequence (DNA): TGTGCCAGCACTATGTCTAATACGCAGTATTTT.